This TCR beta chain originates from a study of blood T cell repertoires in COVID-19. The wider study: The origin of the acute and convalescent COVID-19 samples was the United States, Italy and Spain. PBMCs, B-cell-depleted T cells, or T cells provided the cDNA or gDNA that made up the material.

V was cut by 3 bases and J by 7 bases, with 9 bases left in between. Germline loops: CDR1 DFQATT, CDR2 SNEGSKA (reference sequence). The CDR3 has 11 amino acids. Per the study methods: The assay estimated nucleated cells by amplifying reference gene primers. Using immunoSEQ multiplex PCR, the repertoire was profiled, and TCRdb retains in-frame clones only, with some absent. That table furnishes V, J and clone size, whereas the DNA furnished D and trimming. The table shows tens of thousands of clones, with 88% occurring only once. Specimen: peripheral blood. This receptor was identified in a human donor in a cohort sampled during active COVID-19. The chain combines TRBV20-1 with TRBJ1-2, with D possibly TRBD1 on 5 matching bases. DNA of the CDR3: TGCAGTGCTAGTCGGGGGGGTGGCTACACCTTC. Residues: CSASRGGGYTF.